This T cell receptor (beta chain) was obtained from a study of blood T cell repertoires in COVID-19. Study background: Whether acute or convalescent, the COVID-19 samples came from the United States, Italy and Spain.

TCRdb's copy holds only in-frame clones and misses some; the assay was immunoSEQ multiplex PCR. The table lists some 140,000 clones, under 95% of them singletons, with 0.5% to 0.6% in the top ten. CDR1 is MGHRA and CDR2 is YSYEKL in the germline V gene. Trimming took off 0 bases at V and 1 base at J, with 8 bases between the two ends. The length of the CDR3 is 15 residues. Source material: peripheral blood. The clonotype was recovered from a man aged 50 to 59 with acute or convalescent COVID-19. The chain employs TRBV4-1 and TRBJ2-3; D not certain. CDR3 residues: CASSQDALGTDTQYF. The CDR3 DNA is TGCGCCAGCAGCCAAGACGCGTTGGGCACAGATACGCAGTATTTT.